This TCR beta chain was documented in a study of T cells in Graves' hyperthyroidism and ophthalmopathy (dated by TCRdb to 2018 to 2020). About the study as a whole: Peripheral blood samples were taken at the time of initial diagnosis, prior to any treatment. The study also compared thyroid tissue and blood T-cell repertoires from a handful of Graves' hyperthyroidism patients. For training and testing, the 80 to 100 patients in the discovery cohort were randomly divided in a 7:3 ratio. According to the paper, TCR Vbeta CDR3 sequencing was carried out on over 130 peripheral blood samples, which came from over 40 ophthalmopathy, under 85 hyperthyroidism and approximately 17 progressor patients. Prospective prediction of ophthalmopathy was tested in an independent validation cohort consisting of roughly 19 hyperthyroidism patients and over 15 patients who later progressed to ophthalmopathy. To identify TCR V-J signatures that set the groups apart, the researchers used a discovery cohort of 95 to 100 patients, made up of 40 to 45 with Graves' ophthalmopathy and 57 with stable Graves' hyperthyroidism. Following sampling, methimazole starting at 30 mg daily was given to hyperthyroidism patients, and high-dose intravenous methylprednisolone was given to ophthalmopathy patients.

Ophthalmopathy patients had moderately to severely active disease, with a Clinical Activity Score of 3 or more, a NOSPECS grade of 4 or more, and a disease duration of less than 3 months. Exclusion was applied to patients with uncontrolled infections, other autoimmune diseases, pregnancy or lactation. Clinical symptoms, serum thyroxine and TRAb, thyroid ultrasound, and orbital computed tomography formed the basis for the diagnoses. PBMCs were separated from under 11 ml of fresh peripheral blood using Ficoll-Paque density gradient centrifugation. Trizol reagent was used to extract total RNA, and RNA quality was then checked on an Agilent 2100 Bioanalyzer. Amplification of TCR beta CDR3 regions was carried out from RNA transcripts. For the first round of RT-PCR on the TCR CDR3, the HTBI primer set was used together with the Qiagen OneStep RT-PCR kit. The libraries were constructed in a second round of multiplex PCR and then size-selected and purified. The libraries were sequenced on an Illumina HiSeq2000 using paired-end 100 bp reads. Processing in the source paper ran as follows. Raw data were processed with SOAPnuke, discarding reads with adapters, uncalled bases, mean Phred below 15, or no exact constant-primer or identifier match. COPE v1.2.5 was used to merge high-quality paired reads, and clonotypes were defined as unique nucleotide sequences. MiTCR v1.1 was used to align the clonotypes against IMGT TRBV, TRBD and TRBJ reference segments. Only V-J combinations with frequency above 0.0001, covering 99% to 99.2% of repertoires, were analysed. A TCS score was defined as the ratio between F50 (clonal expansion) and ExV (chaos), using BLOSUM62-based TCRdist between CDR3 peptides within each V-J. Welch's t-statistics and random forest reduced fewer than 550 V-J features to 13, which were used in a naive Bayes classifier (R e1071). TCRdb trimmed public reads at Q25 via fastp, called clones via MiXCR and kept in-frame beta chains. Records with the same CDR3 protein are collapsed into one entry carrying the most frequent genes and DNA. TCRdb, rather than the study authors, made the V and J calls. Here the sample has 250,000 to 350,000 distinct CDR3 sequences; approximately 20% occur a single time. The ten largest clones represent about 60% of the sample.

CDR1 is given as SQVTM and CDR2 as ANQGSEA, both from the germline V gene. Cut back by 5 bases and 7 bases, the V and J ends lie 12 bases apart. The CDR3 runs 13 amino acids, cysteine and phenylalanine included. Only the CDR3 DNA is retained, 39 bases long and in frame from the first base. Comment on this clonotype: Its cognate antigen has yet to be identified. No much larger clone is present one base from it, and per-base qualities are unavailable.

The paper's findings and limits, for the study overall: Most expanded thyroid clonotypes (frequency above 0.001) were also detected in blood, a finding suggesting that blood repertoires may reflect thyroid immune responses. No statistical method was used to fix the sample size in advance, and group allocation was not hidden from the investigators. A model built on a 13 V-J signature distinguished ophthalmopathy from stable hyperthyroidism, reaching roughly 88% sensitivity and approximately 81% specificity in cross-validation and 80%/75% in testing. During validation, the model predicted progression to ophthalmopathy a median of about 6.5 months ahead of onset, with more than 55% sensitivity and less than 85% specificity.

The receptor was isolated from a man aged 25 to 45 with Graves' ophthalmopathy. The chain is made from TRBV29-1 and TRBJ1-6; the D gene cannot be resolved reliably. The specimen sequenced was blood. The DNA sequence is TGCAGCGTTCAGGCGGGGAACAATTCACCCCTCCACTTT. This encodes CSVQAGNNSPLHF.